The source of this TCR beta chain is a study of TIL therapy for anti-PD-1-resistant metastatic lung cancer. Study-level results: Infused TIL clonotypes partially replaced the baseline blood repertoire, then decayed over months.

The immunoSEQ assay was v3. Each library reached 1.9 million or so read pairs, or about 4.5-6.5 million at deep level. Profiled with immunoSEQ multiplex PCR; TCRdb holds only in-frame clones, not every one. The sample includes some 43,000 clones, roughly 85% of them seen just once. Germline loops: CDR1 MNHEY, CDR2 SVGAGI. This CDR3 contains 14 residues. Time point defined: pre-treatment sample, taken before nivolumab and TIL therapy. Patients were adults with stage 4 NSCLC. A word on this clone: The antigen is undetermined.

The chain links TRBV6-5 to TRBJ2-5; TRBD2 matches 9 bases. The DNA end lines up better with TRBJ2-7; the J call may be wrong. The clonotype comes from a man between 65 and 85 years old with non-small cell lung cancer. This material consisted of blood, taken at baseline. The CDR3 reads CASSSSGIKDEQYF. In nucleotides, the CDR3 is TGTGCCAGCAGTTCTAGCGGGATCAAGGACGAGCAGTACTTC.